These 32 T cell receptor beta chains came from one sample sequenced in a study of T cells after yellow fever vaccination. TCRdb reprocessed the 5' RACE reads with MiXCR, giving one entry per CDR3 protein. The sample lists a few hundred thousand distinct CDR3 sequences, 18% occurring once. Sample: PBMCs, taken before the yellow fever booster vaccination. The origin of the receptors is a man aged 18 to 30 who received the YFV17D yellow fever vaccine.

This clonotype was seen only a few times. CDR3 bases: TGTGCCACTCGAGGGACAGGTCGAGACACCATATATTTT. Translating it yields CATRGTGRDTIYF. V usage is TRBV15 and J usage is TRBJ1-3; 8 bases agree with TRBD1. The ends lost 9 bases at V and 8 bases at J; junction bases unmatched: 9. CDR1 LNHNV and CDR2 YYDKDF come from the germline V gene (reference sequence). This CDR3 has 13 residues.

This chain uses TRBV10-3 with TRBJ1-4; D uncertain. The CDR3 sequence is 13 residues long. V gave up 3 bases and J gave up 8 bases, with 10 bases separating them. Germline V gives CDR1 ENHRY, CDR2 SYGVKD. CDR3 amino acids: CAISDMGREKLFF. The CDR3 DNA reads as TGTGCCATCAGTGATATGGGAAGGGAAAAACTGTTTTTT.

This sequence joins TRBV3-1 and TRBJ2-1, with D perhaps TRBD2 (6 bases). Between the trimmed V and J ends, which lost 3 bases and 12 bases, there was a span of 18 bases. The germline V gene has CDR1 LGHDT and CDR2 YNNKEL (reference sequence). The CDR3 extends over 14 amino acids. DNA for the CDR3: TGTGCCAGCAGCCACGCGGGAAACTTGGAGGGGCAGTTCTTC. It specifies CASSHAGNLEGQFF.

The chain uses TRBV11-3 and TRBJ1-2; 9 nucleotides align to TRBD1. Germline CDR1 reads SGHNT; CDR2 reads YENEEA. The CDR3 contains 13 residues. V shed 5 bases, J shed 7 bases, and the junction held 5 bases outside the gene matches. This CDR3 reads CASSRRTGVGYTF. The CDR3 coding sequence is TGTGCCAGCAGCCGGAGGACAGGGGTTGGCTACACCTTC.

There are a few counts of this clonotype. This rearrangement joins TRBV11-2 to TRBJ2-7, with 7 bases aligning to TRBD2. The CDR3 has 15 residues. V lost 2 bases and J lost 0; bases outside the gene matches: 4. In germline, CDR1 is SGHAT, CDR2 FQNNGV. The CDR3 sequence: CASSLNGGSSYEQYV. Here the CDR3 DNA reads TGTGCCAGCAGCTTAAACGGCGGGAGCTCCTACGAGCAGTACGTC.

This clonotype occurred many times. The rearrangement joins TRBV7-2 to TRBJ2-7; the D gene could be TRBD1 or TRBD2 (5 bases each). The CDR3 totals 14 residues. The germline CDR1 and CDR2 sequences are SGHTA and FQGNSA. Trimming removed 1 base at V and 2 bases at J, with 9 bases between. The CDR3 DNA reads TGTGCCAGCAGCTTAGGTCCGGGGCCCTACGAGCAGTACGTC. It is translated as CASSLGPGPYEQYV.

The chain has TRBV27 and TRBJ1-1; D is possibly TRBD1 (5 bases). Per the germline V gene, CDR1 is MNHEY and CDR2 is SMNVEV (reference sequence). The CDR3 sequence is 13 residues long. V was clipped by 7 bases and J by 5 bases, with 14 bases between them. The CDR3 DNA is TGTGCCAGCACCAATACTTGGGGGACTGAAGCTTTCTTT. Translation gives CASTNTWGTEAFF.

This clonotype was counted only a few times. The gene calls are TRBV7-2 and TRBJ2-1, with D possibly TRBD2 on 6 matching bases. The V gene lost 6 bases and the J gene lost 7 bases, with 13 bases spanning the gap. CDR3 size: 13 residues. Germline V CDR1 and CDR2: SGHTA, FQGNSA. The CDR3 coding sequence is TGTGCCAGCAGGCAAACGGCGGGGAATGAGCAGTTCTTC. Translated, it gives CASRQTAGNEQFF.

The chain couples TRBV7-6 to TRBJ2-7; D possibly corresponds to TRBD2 (5 bases). Trimming shortened V by 3 bases and J by 3 bases, and 15 bases separated the two germline ends. This CDR3 comprises 15 residues. CDR1 is SGHVS and CDR2 is FNYEAQ in the germline V gene. For the CDR3, the DNA is TGTGCCAGCAGCTTGGGTGTGAGGGATCGCTACGAGCAGTACTTC. This codes for CASSLGVRDRYEQYF.

The chain links TRBV2 to TRBJ1-5; 9 nucleotides agree with TRBD1. The CDR3 consists of 11 residues. V gave up 5 bases and J gave up 13 bases; unmatched junction bases: 3. Germline V CDR1 and CDR2: SNHLY, FYNNEI. CDR3 protein: CASSIDRGQHF. CDR3 DNA sequence: TGTGCCAGCAGTATTGACAGGGGGCAGCATTTT.

This chain links TRBV12-3 or TRBV12-4 with TRBJ1-2; 7 positions agree with TRBD1. The CDR3 sequence is 13 residues long. Losses at the gene ends were 5 bases for V and 8 bases for J; bases not matched to a gene: 8. Written as DNA, the CDR3 is TGTGCCAGCAGTCAGGGGGGTCGGAGGGGCTACACCTTC. This encodes CASSQGGRRGYTF.

The genes are TRBV7-9 and TRBJ2-2; TRBD1 might be the D (5 bases). The CDR3 extends over 15 amino acids. Trimming removed 3 bases at V and 6 bases at J, with 14 bases between. Germline CDR1 is SEHNR and CDR2 is FQNEAQ (reference sequence). The DNA for the CDR3 is TGTGCCAGCAGCTTTAAGTACCACAGGTCCGGGGAGCTGTTTTTT. Protein sequence: CASSFKYHRSGELFF. Variable domain in full (rest from reference TRBV7-9 and TRBJ2-2): DTGVSQNPRHKITKRGQNVTFRCDPISEHNRLYWYRQTLGQGPEFLTYFQNEAQLEKSRLLSDRFSAERPKGSFSTLEIQRTEQGDSAMYLCASSFKYHRSGELFFGEGSRLTVL.

This clonotype was detected many times. This sequence joins TRBV7-6 and TRBJ2-1; D possibly matches TRBD1 or TRBD2 (5 bases each). Between the trimmed V and J ends, which lost 1 base and 7 bases, there was a span of 14 bases. The length of the CDR3 is 15 residues. The germline gives CDR1 SGHVS, CDR2 FNYEAQ. The CDR3 nucleotides read TGTGCCAGCAGCTTAGACACATTCGAGGGGAATGAGCAGTTCTTC. The encoded protein is CASSLDTFEGNEQFF.

V usage is TRBV12-3 or TRBV12-4 and J usage is TRBJ1-1, with unresolved D. This CDR3 has 13 residues. Trimming took 5 bases from V and 6 from J, leaving 13 bases between them. The CDR3 DNA reads as TGTGCCAGCAGTATGGGATTAAGGGCTGAAGCTTTCTTT. It translates to CASSMGLRAEAFF.

The CDR3 loop is CASSLVALGPNPSPLHF. DNA for the CDR3: TGTGCCAGCAGCTTAGTTGCTTTAGGCCCCAACCCTTCACCCCTCCACTTT. The rearrangement uses TRBV7-8 and TRBJ1-6; no reliable D call. Trimming pared 1 base from V and 9 bases from J, leaving 19 bases between. The CDR3 extends over 17 amino acids. In germline, CDR1 is SGHVS, CDR2 FQNEAQ.

The chain joins TRBV4-2 to TRBJ2-3; 9 bases map to TRBD2. Germline V lookup: CDR1 LGHNA, CDR2 YNFKEQ. V shed 0 bases and J 6 bases; nucleotides not matched to a gene: 13. CDR3 length: 18 amino acids. CDR3 bases: TGTGCCAGCAGCCAAGACAGTCGCCTAGCGGGGCCCGGGGATACGCAGTATTTT. Its translation is CASSQDSRLAGPGDTQYF.

The chain recombines TRBV7-9 with TRBJ1-2, with D hard to call. The CDR3 totals 13 residues. CDR1 is SEHNR and CDR2 is FQNEAQ in the germline V gene (reference sequence). Trimming removed 4 bases at V and 5 bases at J, with 11 bases between. This chain's CDR3 is CASSSQTDYGYTF. The CDR3, as DNA: TGTGCCAGCAGCTCCCAGACCGATTATGGCTACACCTTC.

This clonotype was recorded a few times. The V gene is TRBV5-1, the J gene TRBJ2-5, with 8 bases that match TRBD2. Trimming cost V 4 bases and J 0 bases; bases outside gene matches: 5. This CDR3 spans 15 amino acids. CDR1 and CDR2 (germline): SGHRS, YFSETQ. In DNA form, the CDR3 reads TGCGCCAGCAGCGACCGCGGGGGGTACCAAGAGACCCAGTACTTC. Its translation: CASSDRGGYQETQYF.

The J gene is TRBJ1-2, the V gene TRBV5-4; D might be TRBD1 (6 bases). Germline assignment: CDR1 SGHNT and CDR2 YYREEE (reference sequence). V was shortened by 4 bases and J by 7 bases, with 11 bases between the two germline ends. The CDR3 is 12 residues long. The chain's CDR3 is CASSGLGGGYTF. CDR3 sequence (DNA): TGTGCCAGCAGCGGGTTAGGGGGTGGCTACACCTTC.

The rearrangement uses TRBV12-3 or TRBV12-4 and TRBJ1-5; D remains unclear. The CDR3 spans 14 residues. V lost 7 bases to trimming and J lost 0 bases, with 10 bases between them. The CDR3 DNA reads TGTGCCAGCATGTCCCGGGCTAGCAATCAGCCCCAGCATTTT. This encodes CASMSRASNQPQHF.

The chain joins TRBV20-1 to TRBJ2-3; D may be TRBD2 (5 bases). The CDR3 consists of 17 residues. Germline-derived CDR1 and CDR2 are DFQATT and SNEGSKA (reference sequence). Trimming removed 6 bases from V and 3 bases from J, with 25 bases in between. CDR3 loop: CSANDGEGSKATDTQYF. The CDR3 coding sequence is TGCAGTGCAAACGACGGAGAGGGCAGTAAGGCAACAGATACGCAGTATTTT.

This clonotype was counted a few times. V is TRBV20-1 and J is TRBJ2-3, with D tentatively TRBD1 or TRBD2 (5 bases each). This CDR3 is built from 12 residues. Trimming cost V 5 bases and J 2 bases, with 8 bases left between them. Germline V gene data show CDR1 as DFQATT and CDR2 as SNEGSKA (reference sequence). The CDR3, as DNA: TGCAGTGCTGGGGGACCCACAGATACGCAGTATTTT. Its protein product is CSAGGPTDTQYF.

The V and J genes are TRBV6-2 or TRBV6-3 and TRBJ2-7; no clear D. This CDR3 spans 15 amino acids. Between the trimmed V and J ends, which lost 6 bases and 0 bases, there was a span of 15 bases. Germline-derived CDR1 and CDR2 are MNHEY and SVGEGT. The CDR3 DNA follows: TGTGCCAGCAGACTGTTCCACTTAAGCTCCTACGAGCAGTACTTC. Protein sequence: CASRLFHLSSYEQYF.

This clonotype was seen a few times. CDR3 DNA: TGTGCCAGCAGCTACCACAAGCCGGGACAGGGCAATCAGCCCCAGCATTTT. Translated, it gives CASSYHKPGQGNQPQHF. The genes are TRBV7-9 and TRBJ1-5; 8 nucleotides agree with TRBD1. CDR1 and CDR2 (germline): SEHNR, FQNEAQ (reference sequence). The CDR3 is made up of 17 amino acids. Trimming cost V 4 bases and J 2 bases; bases outside gene matches: 10. The variable domain in full, with the rest retrieved from reference TRBV7-9 and TRBJ1-5, is DTGVSQNPRHKITKRGQNVTFRCDPISEHNRLYWYRQTLGQGPEFLTYFQNEAQLEKSRLLSDRFSAERPKGSFSTLEIQRTEQGDSAMYLCASSYHKPGQGNQPQHFGDGTRLSIL.

The rearrangement uses TRBV5-1 and TRBJ2-3, with D tentatively TRBD2 (6 bases). The CDR3 is made up of 14 amino acids. Germline V CDR1 and CDR2: SGHRS, YFSETQ. V was shortened by 2 bases and J by 4 bases, with 11 bases between the two germline ends. This CDR3 reads CASSFGSVADTQYF. CDR3 coding DNA: TGCGCCAGCAGCTTCGGGAGTGTTGCAGATACGCAGTATTTT. The full variable domain, its missing parts supplied by reference TRBV5-1 and TRBJ2-3, is KAGVTQTPRYLIKTRGQQVTLSCSPISGHRSVSWYQQTPGQGLQFLFEYFSETQRNKGNFPGRFSGRQFSNSRSEMNVSTLELGDSALYLCASSFGSVADTQYFGPGTRLTVL.

Many counts were recorded for this clonotype. The V call is TRBV4-2, the J call TRBJ2-5, with TRBD2 matching 7 bases. Trimming took 1 base from V and 2 from J; bases not matched to a gene: 1. This CDR3 region has 14 residues. The V gene's germline CDR1 is LGHNA and CDR2 YNFKEQ. This chain's CDR3 is CASSQAGGQETQYF. The CDR3 DNA is TGTGCCAGCAGCCAAGCGGGGGGACAAGAGACCCAGTACTTC.

This clonotype is deemed medium-sized. CDR3 sequence: CASRTYSGGARETQYF. In DNA form, the CDR3 reads TGTGCCAGCAGGACCTATAGCGGGGGGGCCCGGGAGACCCAGTACTTC. The V and J genes are TRBV27 and TRBJ2-5; 11 bases match TRBD2. Germline V CDR1 and CDR2: MNHEY, SMNVEV (reference sequence). After removal of 6 bases from V and 5 bases from J, the junction contained 11 bases not matched to a gene. The length of the CDR3 is 16 residues.

V is TRBV2 and J is TRBJ1-1, with D possibly matching TRBD1 (5 bases). V was shortened by 7 bases and J by 1 base, with 16 bases between the two germline ends. The V gene's germline CDR1 is SNHLY and CDR2 FYNNEI. The CDR3 totals 15 residues. In DNA, the CDR3 is TGTGCCAGCATTACCCCAGACAGTAAGAACACTGAAGCTTTCTTT. Its translation is CASITPDSKNTEAFF.

The V and J genes are TRBV7-2 and TRBJ2-2; a weak D match, TRBD1 (7 bases). Trimming took 5 bases from V and 4 from J, leaving 17 bases between them. This CDR3 comprises 16 residues. The germline CDR1 and CDR2 sequences are SGHTA and FQGNSA. CDR3 region: CASSRQYRGGTGELFF. The CDR3 nucleotides read TGTGCCAGCAGCCGTCAATACAGGGGAGGCACCGGGGAGCTGTTTTTT.

CDR3 sequence: CAISREGIYGYTF. The DNA of the CDR3 is TGTGCCATCAGCCGGGAGGGGATCTATGGCTACACCTTC. The chain has TRBV10-3 and TRBJ1-2; D may be TRBD1 (5 bases). The ends were cut back, 6 bases at V and 4 bases at J, with 12 bases in the middle. This CDR3 has 13 amino acids. From germline, CDR1 is ENHRY and CDR2 SYGVKD.

This chain joins TRBV20-1 and TRBJ2-5; D is ambiguous. Trimming took off 6 bases at V and 1 base at J, with 12 bases between the two ends. Germline V gene lookup returns CDR1 DFQATT and CDR2 SNEGSKA (reference sequence). The CDR3 consists of 13 residues. The DNA of the CDR3 is TGCAGTGCGTTTGAACCTATCCAAGAGACCCAGTACTTC. Amino acid sequence: CSAFEPIQETQYF.

This clonotype was detected a few times. This chain links TRBV4-3 with TRBJ1-1, with TRBD1 matching 8 bases. The CDR3 is 15 amino acids. Looked up from germline, CDR1 is LGHNA and CDR2 is YSLEER. The V and J ends lost 4 bases and 1 base, in that order; junction bases with no gene match: 5. The CDR3 spells CASSPGQGRNTEAFF. CDR3 DNA: TGCGCCAGCAGCCCCGGACAGGGCAGGAACACTGAAGCTTTCTTT.